The rows below give T cell receptor beta chains drawn from one sample of a study of PD-L1 blockade in urothelial cancer. Measured with immunoSEQ multiplex PCR; TCRdb has only the in-frame clones, and not every one. The table shows about 30,000 clones, with roughly 80% occurring only once. Source: PBMCs, taken around atezolizumab (anti-PD-L1) treatment. Receptors were obtained from a man in his fifties or sixties with urothelial cancer. Each CDR3 is given with its conserved first and last residue. D genes are given only for firm matches. Only some rows state a clone size, as once, few, many or a class for expanded clones.

size	V	D	J	DNA	CDR3
-	TRBV5-1	-	TRBJ1-3	TGCGCCAGCAGCTTGGAGGAGGGCTCTGGAAACACCATATATTTT	CASSLEEGSGNTIYF
-	TRBV6-1	TRBD1	TRBJ1-1	TGTGCCAGCAGTGAGAGGACAGGGGTGGGAAACACTGAAGCTTTCTTT	CASSERTGVGNTEAFF
few	TRBV2	-	TRBJ1-1	TGTGCCAGCAGTGCAGGAGGGAACACTGAAGCTTTCTTT	CASSAGGNTEAFF
-	TRBV9	-	TRBJ2-7	TGTGCCAGCAGCCCTCAGGGCGACGGACGATTGGAGCAGTACTTC	CASSPQGDGRLEQYF
-	TRBV27	TRBD1	TRBJ1-4	TGTGCCAGCAGTTTAAGGTTGACAGGGGCTAATGAAAAACTGTTTTTT	CASSLRLTGANEKLFF
-	TRBV18	TRBD2	TRBJ2-5	TGTGCCAGCTCACCGGCGACTAGCGGTCAAGAGACCCAGTACTTC	CASSPATSGQETQYF
-	TRBV2	-	TRBJ1-5	TGTGCCAGCAGTGAAGTGGGGAGAGGTCAGCCCCAGCATTTT	CASSEVGRGQPQHF
medium-sized	TRBV19	-	TRBJ2-3	TGTGCCAGTAGTATTGCAACTAGCACAGATACGCAGTATTTT	CASSIATSTDTQYF
few	TRBV5-4	TRBD1	TRBJ2-3	TGTGCCAGCAGCTTACAGACAGGGTGGAGCACAGATACGCAGTATTTT	CASSLQTGWSTDTQYF
-	TRBV28	-	TRBJ1-2	TGTGCCAGCAGTTTAGGCAGGTTGGGCTACACCTTC	CASSLGRLGYTF
-	TRBV6-1	TRBD2	TRBJ2-5	TGTGCCAGCAGTGAGGCTAGCGGGAGGCTCGGTAAAGAGACCCAGTACTTC	CASSEASGRLGKETQYF
once	TRBV7-8	-	TRBJ1-1	TGTGCCAGCAGCCGCGGGAGGGAGGAGCGCCTTGAAGCTTTCTTT	CASSRGREERLEAFF
few	TRBV5-1	-	TRBJ1-3	TGCGCCAGCATAGGTGGGCCCGGAAACACCATATATTTT	CASIGGPGNTIYF
-	TRBV18	-	TRBJ1-5	TGTGCCTCCTCCATTGTGGAGAGCAATCAGCCCCAGCATTTT	CASSIVESNQPQHF
once	TRBV6-5	-	TRBJ1-2	TGTGCCAGCAGTTACGGACTCTCCTATGGCTACACCTTC	CASSYGLSYGYTF
-	TRBV9	TRBD2	TRBJ2-2	TGTGCCAGCAGCGTAGGACTAGCGGGGGGGAATATGTACACCGGGGAGCTGTTTTTT	CASSVGLAGGNMYTGELFF
-	TRBV28	-	TRBJ2-3	TGTGCCAGCAGTTTAAGACTTGGGGATACGCAGTATTTT	CASSLRLGDTQYF
-	TRBV19	TRBD1	TRBJ1-6	TGTGCCAGTAGTACCCAGACAGGGGATAATTCACCCCTCCACTTT	CASSTQTGDNSPLHF
-	TRBV7-2	TRBD2	TRBJ2-1	TGTGCCAGCAGCTTAAGGGCTAGCGGGGGCTCCTACAATGAGCAGTTCTTC	CASSLRASGGSYNEQFF
-	TRBV23-1	TRBD1	TRBJ1-2	TGCGCCAGCAGTCACTCGACAGGGGCTAACTATGGCTACACCTTC	CASSHSTGANYGYTF
-	TRBV11-2	TRBD2	TRBJ2-3	TGTGCCAGCGGGGGGGCTAGCGGGAGTAAGTGGGATACGCAGTATTTT	CASGGASGSKWDTQYF
-	TRBV13	-	TRBJ1-2	TGTGCCAGCAGCTCCCAGTCCGGGGGACGAAATAACTATGGCTACACCTTC	CASSSQSGGRNNYGYTF
few	TRBV27	TRBD1	TRBJ1-1	TGTGCCAGCAGTTTAGACAGGGGTGGGGTTGAAGCTTTCTTT	CASSLDRGGVEAFF
-	TRBV6-5	TRBD1	TRBJ1-4	TGTGCCAGCAGTGCCCGGGACAGTGTGAATGAAAAACTGTTTTTT	CASSARDSVNEKLFF
few	TRBV15	-	TRBJ1-1	TGTGCCACCAGCAAGCGGGGACAAGGGAACACTGAAGCTTTCTTT	CATSKRGQGNTEAFF
few	TRBV4-1	TRBD1	TRBJ2-7	TGCGCCAGCAGCCAAGTGGATTTTTTACCGGGGACAGCCTACGAGCAGTACTTC	CASSQVDFLPGTAYEQYF
few	TRBV29-1	-	TRBJ1-2	TGCAGCGTTGGGGCAGACTATGGCTACACCTTC	CSVGADYGYTF
-	TRBV27	TRBD1	TRBJ2-1	TGTGCCAGCAGGCCTGGGACAGGGGGCAGTGAGCAGTTCTTC	CASRPGTGGSEQFF
medium-sized	TRBV7-9	-	TRBJ1-2	TGTGCCAGCTCCTTAACGGTGGGCTACACCTTC	CASSLTVGYTF
-	TRBV9	-	TRBJ2-3	TGTGCCAGCAGCGTAGCAGGGTTCACAGATACGCAGTATTTT	CASSVAGFTDTQYF
-	TRBV6-6	TRBD1	TRBJ1-1	TGTGCCAGCAGCCTACAGGGGTATAGCACTGAAGCTTTCTTT	CASSLQGYSTEAFF
-	TRBV2	TRBD1	TRBJ1-1	TGTGCCAGCAGTGAAGCTTGGACAGGAGAAGCTTTCTTT	CASSEAWTGEAFF
-	TRBV10-3	-	TRBJ1-5	TGTGCCATCAGTGAGTCTGGGGCCAATCAGCCCCAGCATTTT	CAISESGANQPQHF
-	TRBV5-4	TRBD2	TRBJ2-3	TGTGCCAGCAGCTTGGCAGGGACTAGCGCCCGAACAGATACGCAGTATTTT	CASSLAGTSARTDTQYF
-	TRBV30	TRBD1	TRBJ1-1	TGTGCCTGGAGTGTAAATATGGGACAGACCACTGAAGCTTTCTTT	CAWSVNMGQTTEAFF
-	TRBV5-1	-	TRBJ1-3	TGCGCCAGCAGCTTAAGTAGCTTCTCTGGAAACACCATATATTTT	CASSLSSFSGNTIYF
-	TRBV19	TRBD1	TRBJ2-4	TGTGCCAGTACTACGACAGGGGGCCACATTCAGTACTTC	CASTTTGGHIQYF
-	TRBV5-1	-	TRBJ2-3	TGCGCCAGCGATCCGGACGGGGGAACAGATACGCAGTATTTT	CASDPDGGTDTQYF
few	TRBV21-1	-	TRBJ1-2	TGTGCCTCAACAGGGGGTGGTGGCTACACCTTC	CASTGGGGYTF
-	TRBV30	TRBD1	TRBJ2-1	TGTGCCTGCACAGGGGGCAAGTCACTTGAGCAGTTCTTC	CACTGGKSLEQFF
-	TRBV6-5	TRBD1	TRBJ2-3	TGTGCCAGCAGTGGACAGGGGATAAGCACAGATACGCAGTATTTT	CASSGQGISTDTQYF
-	TRBV5-4	-	TRBJ1-1	TGTGCCAGCAGCTTAGACAGGTTTAACACTGAAGCTTTCTTT	CASSLDRFNTEAFF
-	TRBV5-6	TRBD1	TRBJ2-6	TGTGCCAGCAGCAAACCCACAGGGGGCTTTTCTGGGGCCAACGTCCTGACTTTC	CASSKPTGGFSGANVLTF
-	TRBV9	-	TRBJ2-3	TGTGCCAGCAGCCCCGGCGGAGGGGGGGCAGATACGCAGTATTTT	CASSPGGGGADTQYF
-	TRBV28	TRBD1	TRBJ1-6	TGTGCCAGCTTGGGACAGCTAAATAATTCACCCCTCCACTTT	CASLGQLNNSPLHF
few	TRBV5-8	TRBD1	TRBJ2-5	TGTGCCAGCAGCCAGACAGGGGAGTGGACCCAGTACTTC	CASSQTGEWTQYF
few	TRBV9	TRBD1	TRBJ1-1	TGTGCCAGCAGCGTACAAGGAGCCGGGACAGCGAACACTGAAGCTTTCTTT	CASSVQGAGTANTEAFF
-	TRBV11-1	-	TRBJ1-2	TGTGCCAGCAGCTTAGGTCTCGATGGCTACACCTTC	CASSLGLDGYTF
-	TRBV5-1	TRBD2	TRBJ2-5	TGCGCCAGCAGCTTATTAGAAATCCTAGCGGGGGGTGTGATCCAAGAGACCCAGTACTTC	CASSLLEILAGGVIQETQYF
-	TRBV11-1	TRBD1	TRBJ1-2	TGTGCCAGCAGCACCAGGAGGGGGCAAGGCTACACCTTC	CASSTRRGQGYTF
-	TRBV19	-	TRBJ2-2	TGTGCCAGTAGTATAGACGGGAGAGGCACCGGGGAGCTGTTTTTT	CASSIDGRGTGELFF
few	TRBV2	-	TRBJ1-2	TGTGCCAGCACCCGGGACACGATGGGCTATGGCTACACCTTC	CASTRDTMGYGYTF
-	TRBV19	-	TRBJ1-5	TGTGCCAGTCGACTAGTGGCAGGGACCAATCAGCCCCAGCATTTT	CASRLVAGTNQPQHF
-	TRBV29-1	-	TRBJ1-5	TGCAGCGTCCTAGGGGGACCGAGTCAGCCCCAGCATTTT	CSVLGGPSQPQHF
-	TRBV6-1	TRBD1	TRBJ1-5	TGTGCCAGCAGTGAGGGACAGGCGTATAATCAGCCCCAGCATTTT	CASSEGQAYNQPQHF